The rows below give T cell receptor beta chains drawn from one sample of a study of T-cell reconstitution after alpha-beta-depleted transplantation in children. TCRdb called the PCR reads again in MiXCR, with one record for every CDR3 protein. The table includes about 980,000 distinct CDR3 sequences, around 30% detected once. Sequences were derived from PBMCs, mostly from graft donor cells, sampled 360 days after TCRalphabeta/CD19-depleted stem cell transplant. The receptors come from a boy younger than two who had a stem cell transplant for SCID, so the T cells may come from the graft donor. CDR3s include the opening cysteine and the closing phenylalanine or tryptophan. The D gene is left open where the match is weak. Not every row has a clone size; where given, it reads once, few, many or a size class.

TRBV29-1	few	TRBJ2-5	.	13	CSVRGILRETQYF	TGCAGCGTTAGGGGGATTTTACGAGAGACCCAGTACTTC
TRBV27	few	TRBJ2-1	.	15	CASSLFKGRGNEQFF	TGTGCCAGCAGTTTATTTAAGGGTCGGGGTAATGAGCAGTTCTTC
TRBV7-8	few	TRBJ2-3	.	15	CASSYWSGLTDTQYF	TGTGCCAGCAGCTACTGGTCAGGACTCACAGATACGCAGTATTTT
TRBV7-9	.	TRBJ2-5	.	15	CASSLAIRAQETQYF	TGTGCCAGCAGCTTAGCAATCAGGGCGCAAGAGACCCAGTACTTC
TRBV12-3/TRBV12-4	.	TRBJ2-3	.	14	CASSLMQGGDTQYF	TGTGCCAGCAGTTTGATGCAGGGGGGAGATACGCAGTATTTT
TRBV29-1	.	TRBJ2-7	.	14	CSVELVDNPYEQYF	TGCAGCGTTGAATTAGTCGACAACCCCTACGAGCAGTACTTC
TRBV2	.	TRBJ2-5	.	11	CASRHLETQYF	TGTGCCAGCAGGCACTTAGAGACCCAGTACTTC
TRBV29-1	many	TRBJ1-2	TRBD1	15	CSGGQGTYGNYGYTF	TGCAGCGGGGGACAGGGGACTTACGGGAACTATGGCTACACCTTC
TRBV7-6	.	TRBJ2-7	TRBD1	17	CASSLGPVGQGAYEQYF	TGTGCCAGCAGCTTAGGGCCGGTGGGCCAGGGGGCCTACGAGCAGTACTTC
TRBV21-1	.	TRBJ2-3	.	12	CAISSAGDTQYF	TGTGCCATCTCTAGCGCTGGAGATACGCAGTATTTT
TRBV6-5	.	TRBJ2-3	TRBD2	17	CASSYWASGSRTDTQYF	TGTGCCAGCAGTTACTGGGCTAGCGGGTCACGCACAGATACGCAGTATTTT
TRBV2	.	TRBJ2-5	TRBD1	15	CASSDEGAGQETQYF	TGTGCCAGCAGTGACGAGGGGGCGGGTCAAGAGACCCAGTACTTC
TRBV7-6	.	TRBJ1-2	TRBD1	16	CASSPGTGVMGYGYTF	TGTGCCAGCAGCCCCGGGACAGGGGTAATGGGCTATGGCTACACCTTC
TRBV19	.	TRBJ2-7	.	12	CASSMPLDEQYF	TGTGCCAGTAGTATGCCGTTAGACGAGCAGTACTTC
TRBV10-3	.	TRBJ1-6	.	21	CAISYSLPGPGSSSYNSPLHF	TGTGCCATCAGTTATAGCCTCCCAGGACCTGGGTCTTCCTCCTATAATTCACCCCTCCACTTT
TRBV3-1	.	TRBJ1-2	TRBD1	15	CASSQDNRGNYGYTF	TGTGCCAGCAGCCAAGATAACAGGGGGAACTATGGCTACACCTTC
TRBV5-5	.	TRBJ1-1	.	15	CASSLFGLTNTEAFF	TGTGCCAGCAGCTTGTTTGGGTTAACCAACACTGAAGCTTTCTTT
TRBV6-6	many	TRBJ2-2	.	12	CASSSPTGELFF	TGTGCCAGCAGTTCCCCGACCGGGGAGCTGTTTTTT
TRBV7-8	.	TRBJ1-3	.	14	CASSLVCGGNTIYF	TGTGCCAGCAGCTTAGTTTGTGGGGGGAACACCATATATTTT
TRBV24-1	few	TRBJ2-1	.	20	CATSGVRGARTEIGRNEQFF	TGTGCCACCAGTGGGGTGAGGGGCGCCCGGACGGAAATTGGGAGGAATGAGCAGTTCTTC
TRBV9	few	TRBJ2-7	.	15	CASSVAPGEEYEQYF	TGTGCCAGCAGCGTCGCACCAGGAGAGGAGTACGAGCAGTACTTC
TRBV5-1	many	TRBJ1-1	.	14	CASSLQGIGTEAFF	TGTGCCAGCAGCTTGCAGGGGATTGGCACTGAAGCTTTCTTT
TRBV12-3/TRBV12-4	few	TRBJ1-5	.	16	CASSFSTAYSNQPQHF	TGTGCCAGCAGTTTTAGTACCGCCTATAGCAATCAGCCCCAGCATTTT
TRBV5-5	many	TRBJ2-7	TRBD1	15	CASSFRDRDTYEQYF	TGTGCCAGCAGCTTCCGGGACAGGGATACCTACGAGCAGTACTTC
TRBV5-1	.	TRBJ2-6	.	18	CASSPGGAGSSGANVLTF	TGCGCCAGCAGCCCCGGCGGTGCCGGAAGCTCTGGGGCCAACGTCCTGACTTTC
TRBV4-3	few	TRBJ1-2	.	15	CASSQDSRGGYGYTF	TGCGCCAGCAGCCAAGATTCGAGAGGAGGGTACGGCTACACCTTC
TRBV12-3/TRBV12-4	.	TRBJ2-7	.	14	CASSLGVREGEQYF	TGTGCCAGCAGTTTAGGAGTGCGGGAAGGCGAGCAGTACTTC
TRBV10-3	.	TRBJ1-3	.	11	CAMGRGNTIYF	TGTGCCATGGGACGGGGAAACACCATATATTTT
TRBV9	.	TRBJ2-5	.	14	CASSVGSVGETQYF	TGTGCCAGCAGCGTAGGTTCAGTCGGGGAGACCCAGTACTTC
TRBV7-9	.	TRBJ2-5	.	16	CASSSYTGTESDTQYF	TGTGCCAGCAGCTCATACACCGGGACGGAGTCGGATACCCAGTACTTC
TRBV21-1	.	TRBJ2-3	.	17	CASSKRKEGGLSDTQYF	TGTGCCAGCAGCAAACGAAAGGAGGGGGGTTTGTCAGATACGCAGTATTTT
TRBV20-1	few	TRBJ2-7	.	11	CSASTAYEQYF	TGCAGTGCTTCTACAGCATACGAGCAGTACTTC
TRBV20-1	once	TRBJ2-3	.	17	CSASPSPWWRGGDTQYF	TGCAGTGCTAGCCCATCGCCCTGGTGGCGGGGTGGGGATACGCAGTATTTT
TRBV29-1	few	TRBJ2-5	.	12	CSVEEGWETQYF	TGCAGCGTTGAAGAAGGTTGGGAGACCCAGTACTTC
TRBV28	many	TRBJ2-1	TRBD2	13	CASRLAGVPRQFF	TGTGCCAGCCGGTTAGCGGGGGTTCCCCGACAGTTCTTC
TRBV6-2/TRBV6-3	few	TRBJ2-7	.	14	CASRSGVASYEQYF	TGTGCCAGCAGATCCGGGGTCGCGTCCTACGAGCAGTACTTC
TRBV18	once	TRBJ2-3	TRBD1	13	CALRQGVSDTQYF	TGTGCCCTTAGACAGGGGGTCTCAGATACGCAGTATTTT
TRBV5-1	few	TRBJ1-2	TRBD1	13	CASSFQGDYGYTF	TGCGCCAGCAGCTTCCAGGGGGACTATGGCTACACCTTC
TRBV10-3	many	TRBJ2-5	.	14	CASKDGGDWETQYF	TGTGCCTCGAAGGACGGCGGGGACTGGGAGACCCAGTACTTC
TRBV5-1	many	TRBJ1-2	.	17	CASSLKWGELIYYGYTF	TGCGCCAGCAGCTTGAAGTGGGGCGAACTGATCTACTATGGCTACACCTTC
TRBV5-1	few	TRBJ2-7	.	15	CASSLYRGRDYEQYF	TGCGCCAGCAGCTTGTATCGGGGGCGCGACTACGAGCAGTACTTC
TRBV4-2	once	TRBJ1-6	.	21	CASSQDFHDPAGAGGDSPLHF	TGTGCCAGCAGCCAAGATTTTCACGATCCGGCGGGGGCGGGTGGGGATTCACCCCTCCACTTT
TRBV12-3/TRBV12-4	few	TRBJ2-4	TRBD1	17	CASSLVGRTGPINIQYF	TGTGCCAGCAGTTTAGTAGGCCGGACAGGCCCTATAAACATTCAGTACTTC
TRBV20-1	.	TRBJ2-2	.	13	CSAGPPGSGELFF	TGCAGTGCTGGCCCCCCGGGCTCCGGGGAGCTGTTTTTT
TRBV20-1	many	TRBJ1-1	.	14	CSATGGAGRTEAFF	TGCAGTGCAACTGGGGGGGCGGGAAGGACTGAAGCTTTCTTT
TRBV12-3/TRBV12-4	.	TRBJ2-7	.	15	CASSLAWALGGRQYF	TGTGCCAGCAGTTTAGCTTGGGCACTTGGGGGTCGGCAGTACTTC
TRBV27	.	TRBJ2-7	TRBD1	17	CASRFWGPGQGSYEQYF	TGTGCCAGCAGGTTTTGGGGCCCGGGACAGGGAAGCTACGAGCAGTACTTC
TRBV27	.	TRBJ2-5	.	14	CASSLVGNTPLKYF	TGTGCCAGCAGTCTGGTGGGGAATACACCGCTAAAGTACTTC
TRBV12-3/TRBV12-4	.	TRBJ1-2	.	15	CASSFSGVEDYGYTF	TGTGCCAGCAGTTTTTCGGGGGTGGAGGACTATGGCTACACCTTC
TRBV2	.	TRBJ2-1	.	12	CASRGDNNEQFF	TGTGCCAGCAGGGGGGACAACAATGAGCAGTTCTTC
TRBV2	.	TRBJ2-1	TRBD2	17	CASSEGDLAGGQDEQFF	TGTGCCAGCAGTGAAGGGGACCTAGCGGGGGGGCAGGATGAGCAGTTCTTC